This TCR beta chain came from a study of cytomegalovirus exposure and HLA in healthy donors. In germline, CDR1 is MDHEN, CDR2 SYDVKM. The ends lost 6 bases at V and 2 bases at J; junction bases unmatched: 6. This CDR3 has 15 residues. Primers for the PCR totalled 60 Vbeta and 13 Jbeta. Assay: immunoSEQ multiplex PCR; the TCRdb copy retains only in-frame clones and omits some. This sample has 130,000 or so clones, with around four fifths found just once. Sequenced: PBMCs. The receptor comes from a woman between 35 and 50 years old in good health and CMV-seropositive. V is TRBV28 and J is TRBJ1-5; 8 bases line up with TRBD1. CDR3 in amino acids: CASSPGGLGNQPQHF. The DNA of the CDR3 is TGTGCCAGCAGCCCAGGGGGCCTGGGCAATCAGCCCCAGCATTTT.